These T cell receptor beta chains were read from a single sample in a study of CD8 T cells in ankylosing spondylitis. TCRdb itself ran the 5' RACE reads through MiXCR, one entry per CDR3 protein. The sample includes tens of thousands of distinct CDR3 sequences, 6.2% of them seen just once. The source material was synovial fluid, either unsorted or a sorted T cell fraction (not recorded which). The receptors here all came from a male donor with ankylosing spondylitis. The conserved cysteine and the conserved F or W are not part of the CDR3 here. Fields, in order: J gene, V gene, CDR3 protein.

j_gene: TRBJ1-3
v_gene: TRBV10-3
CDR3aa: AIRESSGNTIY

j_gene: TRBJ2-1
v_gene: TRBV4-3
CDR3aa: ASSKGLASYNEQF

j_gene: TRBJ1-2
v_gene: TRBV28
CDR3aa: ASSLRDAVWTYGYT

j_gene: TRBJ2-5
v_gene: TRBV5-1
CDR3aa: ASSLASRETQY

j_gene: TRBJ2-1
v_gene: TRBV7-9
CDR3aa: ASSLASGGIQYEQF

j_gene: TRBJ2-3
v_gene: TRBV28
CDR3aa: ASSKAGSGADTQY

j_gene: TRBJ2-1
v_gene: TRBV11-2
CDR3aa: ASNPTSGRYGEQF

j_gene: TRBJ2-3
v_gene: TRBV20-1
CDR3aa: SARDQGLAGADTQY

j_gene: TRBJ2-1
v_gene: TRBV6-2/TRBV6-3
CDR3aa: ASRPQGNDEQF

j_gene: TRBJ1-6
v_gene: TRBV5-1
CDR3aa: ASSPLGVSPLH

j_gene: TRBJ1-2
v_gene: TRBV20-1
CDR3aa: SATTLQGLYGYT

j_gene: TRBJ2-5
v_gene: TRBV6-6
CDR3aa: ASSTNQGVQY

j_gene: TRBJ2-3
v_gene: TRBV14
CDR3aa: ASSRFTDTQY

j_gene: TRBJ2-6
v_gene: TRBV5-1
CDR3aa: ASSSRPPGQSSGANVLT

j_gene: TRBJ1-5
v_gene: TRBV7-9
CDR3aa: ASTRSNQPQH

j_gene: TRBJ1-1
v_gene: TRBV10-2
CDR3aa: ASGGRGWAF

j_gene: TRBJ2-1
v_gene: TRBV4-1
CDR3aa: ASTQMGLAVSYNEQF

j_gene: TRBJ1-4
v_gene: TRBV5-1
CDR3aa: ASRAGGINEKLF

j_gene: TRBJ1-1
v_gene: TRBV7-2
CDR3aa: ASSWRSVNTEAF

j_gene: TRBJ1-1
v_gene: TRBV5-1
CDR3aa: ASSLGDTEAF

j_gene: TRBJ2-7
v_gene: TRBV29-1
CDR3aa: SVTGTSSSYEQY

j_gene: TRBJ2-2
v_gene: TRBV7-8
CDR3aa: ASSSGTRGTGELF

j_gene: TRBJ2-1
v_gene: TRBV5-1
CDR3aa: ASSSSGSHNEQF

j_gene: TRBJ2-6
v_gene: TRBV29-1
CDR3aa: SVVQGAGANVLT

j_gene: TRBJ2-2
v_gene: TRBV4-2
CDR3aa: ASSQDTVANTGELF

j_gene: TRBJ2-5
v_gene: TRBV6-2/TRBV6-3
CDR3aa: ASSRLAGGETQY

j_gene: TRBJ1-5
v_gene: TRBV5-8
CDR3aa: ASSLVQGFFGQPQH

j_gene: TRBJ2-5
v_gene: TRBV5-1
CDR3aa: ASSLSGSQYQETQY

j_gene: TRBJ2-5
v_gene: TRBV2
CDR3aa: ATGGQGRKETQY

j_gene: TRBJ2-3
v_gene: TRBV28
CDR3aa: ASSSRRVHTDTQY

j_gene: TRBJ2-3
v_gene: TRBV5-5
CDR3aa: ASSLDGSSTDTQY

j_gene: TRBJ2-1
v_gene: TRBV19
CDR3aa: ASSTTGSSYNEQF

j_gene: TRBJ2-7
v_gene: TRBV5-1
CDR3aa: ASSAVVAGGLWYEQY

j_gene: TRBJ2-2
v_gene: TRBV29-1
CDR3aa: SAEGGTNTGELF

j_gene: TRBJ2-7
v_gene: TRBV5-1
CDR3aa: ASSLEGRTSEQY

j_gene: TRBJ2-5
v_gene: TRBV7-3
CDR3aa: ASSQGRDETQY

j_gene: TRBJ2-1
v_gene: TRBV5-1
CDR3aa: ASSLGGRNNEQF

j_gene: TRBJ2-6
v_gene: TRBV28
CDR3aa: ASSLGAGAGVSGANVLT

j_gene: TRBJ2-7
v_gene: TRBV6-1
CDR3aa: ASSRQGVYEQY

j_gene: TRBJ2-1
v_gene: TRBV11-1
CDR3aa: ASSLGLSVDEQF

j_gene: TRBJ2-7
v_gene: TRBV28
CDR3aa: ASKVGDSGYEQY

j_gene: TRBJ2-1
v_gene: TRBV19
CDR3aa: ASSIEGGAGVLSLGYNEQF